This TCR beta chain was found in a study of cytomegalovirus exposure and HLA in healthy donors. Researchers ran the PCR with 60 Vbeta and 13 Jbeta primers. Measured with immunoSEQ multiplex PCR; TCRdb has only the in-frame clones, and not every one. The sample carries about 180,000 clones, more than 70% recorded once. General study findings and limits: Altogether, some 170 TCR beta chains were recorded as cytomegalovirus-associated. A missense DCLRE1C variant was associated with V- and J-gene trimming of TCR beta chains in a later analysis, and an independent cohort replicated the association.

CDR3 length equals 15 residues. Looked up from germline, CDR1 is MGHRA and CDR2 is YSYEKL. Trimming at V came to 3 bases and at J to 0 bases, leaving 4 bases not matched to a gene. For this clone: Its target is unknown.

V is TRBV4-1 and J is TRBJ1-2, with 7 bases matching TRBD1. Sequencing used PBMCs. This clonotype originated in a girl under 18 in good health and CMV-seropositive. The CDR3 spells CASSQDRTTNYGYTF. CDR3 in DNA: TGCGCCAGCAGCCAGGACAGGACGACTAACTATGGCTACACCTTC.